This is a list of T cell receptor beta chains from one sample in a study of T cells in Graves' hyperthyroidism and ophthalmopathy. TCRdb fed the multiplex PCR reads into MiXCR, producing one record per CDR3 protein. The repertoire includes around 690,000 distinct CDR3 sequences, less than 25% of them detected once, and roughly a third sits in the top ten. Sequencing input: blood. The receptors were sampled from a man younger than 45 with Graves' ophthalmopathy. CDR3s include the opening cysteine and the closing phenylalanine or tryptophan. Fields, in order: CDR3 protein, CDR3 DNA, J gene, clone size, V gene, D gene. A D gene is named only where the DNA matches it firmly. Clone size, where shown, is once, few, many, or a class for clones that have expanded.

CDR3 protein: CAWSRAGYEQFF; CDR3 DNA: TGTGCCTGGAGTAGAGCGGGGTATGAGCAGTTCTTC; J gene: TRBJ2-1; clone size: many; V gene: TRBV30; D gene: TRBD2
CDR3 protein: CASSYSSSFYEQYF; CDR3 DNA: TGTGCCAGCAGTTACTCCTCATCATTCTACGAGCAGTACTTC; J gene: TRBJ2-7; clone size: few; V gene: TRBV28; D gene: NA
CDR3 protein: CASSLDPGENYEQYF; CDR3 DNA: TGTGCCAGCAGCTTAGATCCAGGGGAGAACTACGAGCAGTACTTC; J gene: TRBJ2-7; clone size: many; V gene: TRBV7-3; D gene: NA
CDR3 protein: CSARDQISGQGSTDTQYF; CDR3 DNA: TGCAGTGCTAGAGATCAGATTTCGGGACAGGGGAGCACAGATACGCAGTATTTT; J gene: TRBJ2-3; clone size: few; V gene: TRBV20-1; D gene: TRBD1
CDR3 protein: CSVGQTNSPLHF; CDR3 DNA: TGCAGTGTTGGCCAAACGAATTCACCCCTCCACTTT; J gene: TRBJ1-6; clone size: few; V gene: TRBV20-1; D gene: NA
CDR3 protein: CASSPTSGVNNEQFF; CDR3 DNA: TGTGCCAGCAGCCCGACTAGCGGGGTTAACAATGAGCAGTTCTTC; J gene: TRBJ2-1; clone size: NA; V gene: TRBV28; D gene: TRBD2
CDR3 protein: CASSPNLAISSYEQYF; CDR3 DNA: TGTGCCAGCAGCCCGAACCTAGCGATCAGCTCCTACGAGCAGTACTTC; J gene: TRBJ2-7; clone size: NA; V gene: TRBV9; D gene: NA
CDR3 protein: CASSLDGGPRAQHF; CDR3 DNA: TGTGCCAGCAGCTTAGATGGGGGACCCCGGGCCCAGCATTTT; J gene: TRBJ1-5; clone size: few; V gene: TRBV7-9; D gene: NA
CDR3 protein: CASSLGVNGELFF; CDR3 DNA: TGTGCCAGCAGCTTAGGGGTTAACGGGGAGCTGTTTTTT; J gene: TRBJ2-2; clone size: few; V gene: TRBV11-2; D gene: NA
CDR3 protein: CASSRSDSHNEAFF; CDR3 DNA: TGTGCCAGCAGCCGATCGGACAGCCATAATGAAGCTTTCTTT; J gene: TRBJ1-1; clone size: NA; V gene: TRBV7-6; D gene: NA
CDR3 protein: CASSEYGGEQFF; CDR3 DNA: TGTGCCAGCAGTGAATATGGGGGTGAGCAGTTCTTC; J gene: TRBJ2-1; clone size: few; V gene: TRBV25-1; D gene: NA
CDR3 protein: CAWSSTSGPQFF; CDR3 DNA: TGTGCCTGGAGTTCTACTAGCGGCCCTCAGTTCTTC; J gene: TRBJ2-1; clone size: many; V gene: TRBV30; D gene: TRBD2
CDR3 protein: CSVAGLAGEDEQFF; CDR3 DNA: TGCAGCGTTGCGGGACTAGCGGGAGAGGATGAGCAGTTCTTC; J gene: TRBJ2-1; clone size: NA; V gene: TRBV29-1; D gene: TRBD2
CDR3 protein: CASSSRTSGISEQYF; CDR3 DNA: TGTGCCAGCAGCTCCCGGACTAGCGGGATCTCGGAGCAGTACTTC; J gene: TRBJ2-7; clone size: NA; V gene: TRBV13; D gene: TRBD2
CDR3 protein: CASSLKETQYF; CDR3 DNA: TGTGCCAGCAGCTTAAAAGAGACCCAGTACTTC; J gene: TRBJ2-5; clone size: many; V gene: TRBV7-2; D gene: NA
CDR3 protein: CASSQTNRVHEQYF; CDR3 DNA: TGTGCCAGCAGTCAAACAAACAGGGTTCACGAGCAGTACTTC; J gene: TRBJ2-7; clone size: few; V gene: TRBV27; D gene: NA
CDR3 protein: CASSESRERETQYF; CDR3 DNA: TGTGCCAGCAGTGAATCCCGGGAGAGGGAGACCCAGTACTTC; J gene: TRBJ2-5; clone size: NA; V gene: TRBV25-1; D gene: NA
CDR3 protein: CSAWTSGSNDEQFF; CDR3 DNA: TGCAGTGCTTGGACTAGCGGGAGTAACGATGAGCAGTTCTTC; J gene: TRBJ2-1; clone size: NA; V gene: TRBV20-1; D gene: TRBD2
CDR3 protein: CSARTSGRNEQFF; CDR3 DNA: TGCAGTGCACGGACTAGCGGGAGAAATGAGCAGTTCTTC; J gene: TRBJ2-1; clone size: NA; V gene: TRBV20-1; D gene: TRBD2
CDR3 protein: CASSAFGGNYEQYF; CDR3 DNA: TGTGCCAGCAGCGCCTTCGGGGGAAACTACGAGCAGTACTTC; J gene: TRBJ2-7; clone size: NA; V gene: TRBV9; D gene: NA
CDR3 protein: CASSLVGALYEQYF; CDR3 DNA: TGTGCCAGCAGCTTAGTGGGGGCATTGTACGAGCAGTACTTC; J gene: TRBJ2-7; clone size: many; V gene: TRBV11-2; D gene: NA
CDR3 protein: CSAEVIAKNIQYF; CDR3 DNA: TGCAGTGCAGAAGTTATAGCCAAAAACATTCAGTACTTC; J gene: TRBJ2-4; clone size: NA; V gene: TRBV20-1; D gene: NA
CDR3 protein: CASSRYRVRGRSSYEQYF; CDR3 DNA: TGCGCCAGCAGCCGTTACCGAGTGAGGGGCCGAAGCTCCTACGAGCAGTACTTC; J gene: TRBJ2-7; clone size: many; V gene: TRBV5-1; D gene: NA
CDR3 protein: CASSQVPRWTSGIYEQYF; CDR3 DNA: TGTGCCAGCAGCCAAGTCCCCCGCTGGACTAGCGGAATCTACGAGCAGTACTTC; J gene: TRBJ2-7; clone size: few; V gene: TRBV3-1; D gene: TRBD2
CDR3 protein: CSFYTYEDYGYTF; CDR3 DNA: TGCAGCTTTTACACCTATGAGGACTATGGCTACACCTTC; J gene: TRBJ1-2; clone size: few; V gene: TRBV20-1; D gene: NA
CDR3 protein: CASSESGASNEQFF; CDR3 DNA: TGTGCCAGCAGCGAAAGCGGGGCTTCCAATGAGCAGTTCTTC; J gene: TRBJ2-1; clone size: NA; V gene: TRBV9; D gene: TRBD2
CDR3 protein: CSARARRLADTYEQYF; CDR3 DNA: TGCAGTGCTAGAGCACGAAGACTAGCGGACACCTACGAGCAGTACTTC; J gene: TRBJ2-7; clone size: many; V gene: TRBV20-1; D gene: TRBD2
CDR3 protein: CASSHLRGQNTEAFF; CDR3 DNA: TGTGCCAGCAGCCACCTCAGGGGGCAAAACACTGAAGCTTTCTTT; J gene: TRBJ1-1; clone size: few; V gene: TRBV6-1; D gene: TRBD1
CDR3 protein: CASSPLGSGRNTGELFF; CDR3 DNA: TGTGCCAGCAGCCCTTTGGGTAGCGGGAGGAACACCGGGGAGCTGTTTTTT; J gene: TRBJ2-2; clone size: few; V gene: TRBV28; D gene: TRBD2
CDR3 protein: CASSLDNQGTEAFF; CDR3 DNA: TGCGCCAGCAGCTTGGACAACCAGGGGACTGAAGCTTTCTTT; J gene: TRBJ1-1; clone size: many; V gene: TRBV5-1; D gene: NA
CDR3 protein: CASSFGTATYEQYF; CDR3 DNA: TGTGCCAGCAGTTTTGGGACGGCTACCTACGAGCAGTACTTC; J gene: TRBJ2-7; clone size: few; V gene: TRBV12-3/TRBV12-4; D gene: NA
CDR3 protein: CSARAQGLAGFYEQYF; CDR3 DNA: TGCAGTGCTAGAGCGCAGGGACTAGCGGGATTCTACGAGCAGTACTTC; J gene: TRBJ2-7; clone size: many; V gene: TRBV20-1; D gene: TRBD2
CDR3 protein: CSARVAGVAKNIQYF; CDR3 DNA: TGCAGTGCTAGGGTAGCGGGAGTGGCCAAAAACATTCAGTACTTC; J gene: TRBJ2-4; clone size: NA; V gene: TRBV20-1; D gene: TRBD2
CDR3 protein: CASSEDGLVSGANVLTF; CDR3 DNA: TGTGCCAGCAGTGAAGATGGATTGGTTTCTGGGGCCAACGTCCTGACTTTC; J gene: TRBJ2-6; clone size: NA; V gene: TRBV2; D gene: NA
CDR3 protein: CASRRLRNTGELFF; CDR3 DNA: TGTGCCAGCAGGAGATTAAGAAACACCGGGGAGCTGTTTTTT; J gene: TRBJ2-2; clone size: NA; V gene: TRBV6-2/TRBV6-3; D gene: NA
CDR3 protein: CASRTAYNEQFF; CDR3 DNA: TGTGCCAGCAGGACAGCCTACAATGAGCAGTTCTTC; J gene: TRBJ2-1; clone size: many; V gene: TRBV2; D gene: NA
CDR3 protein: CAISPTGLRSNQPQHF; CDR3 DNA: TGTGCCATCAGTCCTACAGGGTTGAGGAGCAATCAGCCCCAGCATTTT; J gene: TRBJ1-5; clone size: few; V gene: TRBV10-3; D gene: NA
CDR3 protein: CASSEGNSPFGYEQYF; CDR3 DNA: TGTGCCAGCAGTGAAGGGAACTCACCTTTCGGCTACGAGCAGTACTTC; J gene: TRBJ2-7; clone size: few; V gene: TRBV2; D gene: NA
CDR3 protein: CASSFPDNRDYEQYF; CDR3 DNA: TGTGCCAGCAGTTTCCCTGACAACAGGGACTACGAGCAGTACTTC; J gene: TRBJ2-7; clone size: many; V gene: TRBV28; D gene: NA
CDR3 protein: CAWSAAGGPSYEQYF; CDR3 DNA: TGTGCCTGGAGTGCTGCGGGAGGGCCCTCCTACGAGCAGTACTTC; J gene: TRBJ2-7; clone size: NA; V gene: TRBV30; D gene: TRBD2